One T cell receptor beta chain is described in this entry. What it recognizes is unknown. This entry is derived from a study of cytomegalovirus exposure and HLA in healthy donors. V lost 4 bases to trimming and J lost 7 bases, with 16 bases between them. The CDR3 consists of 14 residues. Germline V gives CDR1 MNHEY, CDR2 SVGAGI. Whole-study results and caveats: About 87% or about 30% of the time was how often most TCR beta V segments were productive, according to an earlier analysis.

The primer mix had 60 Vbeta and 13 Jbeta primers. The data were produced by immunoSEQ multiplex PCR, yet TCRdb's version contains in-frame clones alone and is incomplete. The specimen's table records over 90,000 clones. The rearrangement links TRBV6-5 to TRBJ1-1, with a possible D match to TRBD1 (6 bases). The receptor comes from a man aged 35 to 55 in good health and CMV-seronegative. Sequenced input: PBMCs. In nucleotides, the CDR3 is TGTGCCAGCAGTTCCTCGACAGGAGTCTTTGAAGCTTTCTTT. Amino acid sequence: CASSSSTGVFEAFF.